This entry describes one TCR beta chain. It has no known antigen specificity. No base-level quality is on record; no much larger clone is a single base apart. Libraries were built with RT-PCR. Reads for this sample came from an Illumina HiSeq 2500. In-frame beta chains were kept once TCRdb had trimmed the public reads at Q25 with fastp and called clones with MiXCR. Rows matching on CDR3 protein sequence are summarized as one entry with the most common DNA and genes. This sample comprises roughly 650,000 distinct CDR3 sequences, 15% to 18% of them detected only once. 11% of the sample goes to the ten largest clones. The record originates from a study of response to subunit inactivated influenza vaccine (dated by TCRdb to about 2018). Background on the whole study: To follow how T cells responded to a trivalent subunit inactivated influenza vaccine, the researchers relied on deep quantitative profiling of the T cell receptor repertoire. The paper as a whole reports these results and caveats: The authors suggested that each seasonal influenza vaccination may recruit only a limited number of new T cells.

Sequences were derived from PBMCs from blood, sampled 12 days after vaccination. The receptor comes from a man aged 50 to 60 who received an inactivated influenza vaccine. Donor details come from another sample of the same person, matched by shared clones.

The CDR3 protein: CATSSHGRANTEAFF. Here is the DNA: TGTGCCACCAGCTCCCATGGCAGGGCGAACACTGAAGCTTTCTTT. The rearrangement joined TRBV15 to TRBJ1-1, with a tentative D gene TRBD1 over 5 matching bases. V gives up 5 bases and J gives up 1 base, and the segment between their germline ends measures 14 bases. Including cysteine and phenylalanine, the CDR3 has 15 amino acids. Left in the record is the CDR3 DNA by itself, 45 bases read in frame from the first base. CDR1 and CDR2 are drawn from the germline V gene (reference sequence): LNHNV, YYDKDF.